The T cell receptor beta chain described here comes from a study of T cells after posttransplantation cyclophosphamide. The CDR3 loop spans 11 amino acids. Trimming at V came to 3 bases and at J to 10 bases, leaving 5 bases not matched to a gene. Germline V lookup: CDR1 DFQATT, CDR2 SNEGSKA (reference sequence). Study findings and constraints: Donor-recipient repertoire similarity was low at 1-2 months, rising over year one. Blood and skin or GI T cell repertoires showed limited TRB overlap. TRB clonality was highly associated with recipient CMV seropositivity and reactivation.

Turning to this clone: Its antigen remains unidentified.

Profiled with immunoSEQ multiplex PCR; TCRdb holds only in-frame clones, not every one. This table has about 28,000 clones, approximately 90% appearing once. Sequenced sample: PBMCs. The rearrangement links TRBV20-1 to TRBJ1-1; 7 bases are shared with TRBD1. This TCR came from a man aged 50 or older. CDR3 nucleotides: TGCAGTGCTAGCGGACAGGAGATAGCTTTCTTT. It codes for CSASGQEIAFF.